This is a list of T cell receptor beta chains from one sample in a study of Ad26.COV2.S vaccination and SARS-CoV-2 variants. Produced via immunoSEQ multiplex PCR; TCRdb's table is partial and in-frame only. The sample shows roughly 350,000 clones, about nine tenths of them seen only once. The sample consisted of peripheral blood, taken in a trial of Ad26.COV2.S vaccine versus placebo. These receptors were collected from a person aged 18-65 years who received the Ad26.COV2.S COVID-19 vaccine or a placebo. Both conserved end residues are part of each CDR3. D genes are given only for firm matches. Part of the rows lack a size; the others show once, few, many or a class for expanded clones.

v_gene,d_gene,abundance,j_gene,CDR3aa,CDR3nt
TRBV24-1,-,many,TRBJ2-2,CATSEAGLDTGELFF,TGTGCCACCAGTGAAGCAGGGCTGGACACCGGGGAGCTGTTTTTT
TRBV7-2,-,-,TRBJ2-1,CASSPNYGNEQFF,TGTGCCAGCAGCCCAAACTACGGCAATGAGCAGTTCTTC
TRBV28,TRBD1,-,TRBJ1-2,CASTLLLGQGEGYTF,TGTGCCAGCACATTGCTCCTTGGACAGGGGGAGGGCTACACCTTC
TRBV19,-,-,TRBJ2-7,CASSIAVTYEQYF,TGTGCCAGTAGTATTGCGGTAACCTACGAGCAGTACTTC
TRBV19,TRBD1,once,TRBJ1-5,CASAGTGGNQPQHF,TGTGCCAGTGCCGGGACAGGGGGAAATCAGCCCCAGCATTTT
TRBV11-3,-,once,TRBJ2-2,CASSLVSTGELFF,TGTGCCAGCAGCTTAGTTAGCACCGGGGAGCTGTTTTTT
TRBV7-6,-,-,TRBJ1-4,CASSWGPDGTTNEKLFF,TGTGCCAGCAGCTGGGGGCCCGACGGTACAACTAATGAAAAACTGTTTTTT
TRBV7-2,-,once,TRBJ2-2,CASSLVRGLAGELFF,TGTGCCAGCAGCTTGGTCCGGGGGCTTGCCGGGGAGCTGTTTTTT
TRBV9,-,-,TRBJ2-3,CASSVEGLHTDTQYF,TGTGCCAGCAGCGTAGAGGGACTCCACACAGATACGCAGTATTTT
TRBV27,-,-,TRBJ2-2,CASRMGLPGELFF,TGTGCCAGCAGGATGGGACTTCCCGGGGAGCTGTTTTTT
TRBV7-2,-,-,TRBJ1-1,CASSLAALPLGTGGTEAFF,TGTGCCAGCAGCTTAGCCGCCCTCCCCCTCGGAACCGGGGGAACTGAAGCTTTCTTT
TRBV28,TRBD2,-,TRBJ2-7,CASPSIRDTGGEQYF,TGTGCCAGCCCCTCTATTCGAGACACGGGGGGCGAGCAGTACTTC
TRBV9,-,once,TRBJ2-1,CASSALTSSYNEQFF,TGTGCCAGCAGCGCGCTTACGAGCTCCTACAATGAGCAGTTCTTC